The clone carrying this TCR beta chain was observed a few times. TCRdb used MiXCR to reprocess the RT-PCR reads, holding one entry per CDR3 protein. The sample lists 70,000 or so distinct CDR3 sequences, around a quarter occurring once. This sample is part of a study of patients and donors after allogeneic stem cell transplantation. This CDR3 contains 15 residues. Germline V CDR1 and CDR2: KGHSH, LQKENI. Unmatched junction bases numbered 4, after V lost 2 bases and J lost 4 bases. The sequence derives from a human donor who was either an allogeneic HSCT recipient or a stem cell or donor lymphocyte infusion donor (not recorded which). It is not recorded whose cells these are; they may come from a transplant donor. Sequenced input: blood, either unsorted or a sorted T cell fraction (not recorded which). The V and J genes are TRBV18 and TRBJ2-7; TRBD1 matches at 11 bases. The CDR3: CASSPGTGGEYEQYF. The DNA of the CDR3 is TGTGCCAGCTCACCAGGGACAGGGGGTGAGTACGAGCAGTACTTC.